These 23 T cell receptor beta chains were sequenced from one sample in a study of Ad26.COV2.S vaccination and SARS-CoV-2 variants. As to treatment: around 19 received Ad26.COV2.S at low or high dose, single or two shots; about 5 received placebo; per-sample allocation not given. Sample collection was performed on day 63 after the first vaccine or placebo injection. The repertoire was sequenced with immunoSEQ multiplex PCR; TCRdb's copy has only in-frame clones and lacks some. The table has 320,000 or so clones, almost 90% seen once; the top ten hold around 5.5%. The sample consisted of peripheral blood, taken in a trial of Ad26.COV2.S vaccine versus placebo. Source of these receptors: a person between 18 and 65 years old who received the Ad26.COV2.S COVID-19 vaccine or a placebo.

This clone came up once. The chain joins TRBV5-4 to TRBJ1-1; no clear D gene. The V gene's germline CDR1 is SGHNT and CDR2 YYREEE (reference sequence). The length of the CDR3 is 13 residues. The germline V and J ends were trimmed by 0 bases and 3 bases, with 6 bases remaining between them. CDR3 sequence (DNA): TGTGCCAGCAGCTTGGTAAGGGACACTGAAGCTTTCTTT. Its translation: CASSLVRDTEAFF.

The V and J genes are TRBV9 and TRBJ2-1; D unresolved. CDR1 SGDLS and CDR2 YYNGEE come from the germline V gene. The CDR3 runs 13 residues. Trimming pared 5 bases from V and 5 bases from J, leaving 11 bases between. CDR3 sequence (DNA): TGTGCCAGCAGTTCCGGGCTTAACAATGAGCAGTTCTTC. This gives the protein CASSSGLNNEQFF.

The chain couples TRBV4-3 to TRBJ2-1; 10 bases align to TRBD1. Trimming took 4 bases from V and 7 from J; bases not matched to a gene: 7. The CDR3 sequence is 15 residues long. Germline CDR1 reads LGHNA; CDR2 reads YSLEER. The CDR3 sequence: CASSPYWDRGNEQFF. As DNA, the CDR3 is TGCGCCAGCAGCCCTTACTGGGACAGGGGAAATGAGCAGTTCTTC.

The rearrangement uses TRBV5-6 and TRBJ2-5; D is perhaps TRBD2 (6 bases). Germline CDR1 and CDR2: SGHDT and YYEEEE. This CDR3 is built from 12 residues. The V and J ends lost 2 bases and 7 bases respectively, with 9 bases between them. The CDR3 DNA reads TGTGCCAGCAGCTTCGCCGGGGGGACCCAGTACTTC. Translation: CASSFAGGTQYF.

J is TRBJ2-5 and V is TRBV12-3 or TRBV12-4; 7 bases fit TRBD1. The CDR3 is 13 residues long. With V trimmed by 7 bases and J by 2 bases, 4 bases remained unmatched. In DNA form, the CDR3 reads TGTGCCAGCATCGGGACAGCGCAAGAGACCCAGTACTTC. Amino acids: CASIGTAQETQYF.

The V and J genes are TRBV7-9 and TRBJ2-7, with TRBD1 matching over 7 bases. The CDR3 is 14 residues long. V dropped 1 base and J dropped 5; count of bases not matched to a gene: 5. Germline lookup yields CDR1 SEHNR and CDR2 FQNEAQ (reference sequence). CDR3 coding DNA: TGTGCCAGCAGCTTAGAGGACAGGTTCGACGAGCAGTACTTC. The encoded protein is CASSLEDRFDEQYF.

This rearrangement joins TRBV5-1 to TRBJ2-6, with D uncertain. The germline V gene has CDR1 SGHRS and CDR2 YFSETQ. The CDR3 extends over 17 amino acids. V lost 0 bases and J 1 base, leaving 11 bases between the germline ends. The CDR3 is CASSLGRLGSGANVLTF. CDR3 coding DNA: TGCGCCAGCAGCTTGGGCCGCCTGGGGTCTGGGGCCAACGTCCTGACTTTC.

The chain couples TRBV18 to TRBJ2-2, with D unclear. The V gene's germline CDR1 is KGHSH and CDR2 LQKENI. This CDR3 has 16 residues. V gave up 2 bases and J gave up 0 bases, with 10 bases separating them. DNA of the CDR3: TGTGCCAGCTCACCATACGCAGACGCGAACACCGGGGAGCTGTTTTTT. It translates to CASSPYADANTGELFF.

J is TRBJ1-5 and V is TRBV27, with D possibly TRBD1 on 5 matching bases. With 5 bases removed from V and 3 bases from J, the gap between germline ends came to 11 bases. Germline values: CDR1 MNHEY, CDR2 SMNVEV (reference sequence). The CDR3 contains 14 residues. In DNA, the CDR3 is TGTGCCAGCAGTGCGGGACTGACCAATCAGCCCCAGCATTTT. It is translated as CASSAGLTNQPQHF.

For the CDR3, the DNA is TGTGCCAGCAGCTTAATGGCAGGGGAAGTGAACACTGAAGCTTTCTTT. This encodes CASSLMAGEVNTEAFF. This chain connects TRBV7-3 to TRBJ1-1; D perhaps matches TRBD1 (6 bases). This CDR3 is 16 amino acids long. CDR1 and CDR2 from the germline V gene are SGHTA and FQGTGA. V was pared by 1 base and J by 0 bases, with 12 bases between.

This chain connects TRBV11-3 to TRBJ2-2; D is possibly TRBD2 (6 bases). Per germline, CDR1 SGHNT and CDR2 YENEEA. The CDR3 is 16 amino acids. V gave up 5 bases and J gave up 0 bases, with 13 bases separating them. CDR3 DNA: TGTGCCAGCAGCCCTGGGAGGAATGCGAACACCGGGGAGCTGTTTTTT. It is translated as CASSPGRNANTGELFF.

The V gene is TRBV2, the J gene TRBJ1-2; D remains unclear. This CDR3 region has 12 residues. Trimming cost V 0 bases and J 3 bases, with 2 bases left between them. Germline assignment: CDR1 SNHLY and CDR2 FYNNEI. This CDR3 is CASSEADYGYTF. CDR3 coding DNA: TGTGCCAGCAGTGAAGCGGACTATGGCTACACCTTC.

This sequence joins TRBV4-1 and TRBJ2-3; 10 nucleotides align to TRBD2. The CDR3 has 18 residues. Germline V gives CDR1 MGHRA, CDR2 YSYEKL. Trimming at V came to 4 bases and at J to 3 bases, leaving 13 bases not matched to a gene. CDR3 in DNA: TGCGCCAGCAGCCTTCTCCCCTCGAGCGGGGGGGCTACAGATACGCAGTATTTT. This gives the protein CASSLLPSSGGATDTQYF.

The rearrangement uses TRBV11-3 and TRBJ1-2, with TRBD1 identical over 8 bases. The ends lost 5 bases at V and 1 base at J; junction bases unmatched: 6. The V gene's germline CDR1 is SGHNT and CDR2 YENEEA. CDR3 length: 15 residues. The CDR3 here is CASSRIDRGNYGYTF. For the CDR3, the DNA is TGTGCCAGCAGCCGAATAGACAGGGGTAACTATGGCTACACCTTC.

The J gene is TRBJ1-5, the V gene TRBV19; TRBD1 aligns across 10 bases. The germline gives CDR1 LNHDA, CDR2 SQIVND (reference sequence). The trim removed 5 bases at V and 5 bases at J, leaving 9 bases unmatched. The CDR3 totals 16 residues. In DNA, the CDR3 is TGTGCCAGTAGTTTCGGGACAGGGGAATGGGATCAGCCCCAGCATTTT. Translating gives CASSFGTGEWDQPQHF. Based on the CDR3 plus reference TRBV19 and TRBJ1-5, the full variable domain is DGGITQSPKYLFRKEGQNVTLSCEQNLNHDAMYWYRQDPGQGLRLIYYSQIVNDFQKGDIAEGYSVSREKKESFPLTVTSAQKNPTAFYLCASSFGTGEWDQPQHFGDGTRLSIL.

The chain joins TRBV19 to TRBJ1-5; D unresolved. V lost 1 base to trimming and J lost 9 bases, with 13 bases between them. Looked up from germline, CDR1 is LNHDA and CDR2 is SQIVND (reference sequence). This CDR3 has 14 residues. This chain's CDR3 is CASSIGDIKPPQHF. In DNA form, the CDR3 reads TGTGCCAGTAGTATAGGAGACATCAAACCGCCCCAGCATTTT.

V and J are TRBV11-3 and TRBJ2-1, with D maybe TRBD2 (6 bases). This CDR3 comprises 14 residues. V lost 1 base to trimming and J lost 8 bases, with 12 bases between them. Germline loops: CDR1 SGHNT, CDR2 YENEEA. The CDR3 region has the DNA TGTGCCAGCAGCTTAGGCCTAGCGACGGATGAGCAGTTCTTC. Its translation is CASSLGLATDEQFF.

This clone is a singleton in its sample. The V call is TRBV27, the J call TRBJ1-2; D uncertain. CDR3 length equals 14 residues. Trimming took 5 bases from V and 2 from J, leaving 12 bases between them. The germline V gene encodes CDR1 MNHEY and CDR2 SMNVEV (reference sequence). CDR3 in DNA: TGTGCCAGCAGTCCTTTTTCGGGGAACTATGGCTACACCTTC. Protein: CASSPFSGNYGYTF.

The chain uses TRBV7-6 and TRBJ1-5; D is ambiguous. The CDR3 extends over 14 amino acids. Germline CDR1 reads SGHVS; CDR2 reads FNYEAQ. Between the trimmed V and J ends, which lost 5 bases and 1 base, there was a span of 9 bases. Here the CDR3 reads CASSPLSSNQPQHF. Written as DNA, the CDR3 is TGTGCCAGCAGCCCGCTCTCAAGCAATCAGCCCCAGCATTTT.

The CDR3 DNA reads as TGTGCCAGTAGTATCCGGGTTGGGTCCGGGGAGCTGTTTTTT. Its protein product is CASSIRVGSGELFF. V and J are TRBV19 and TRBJ2-2; no reliable D call. Trimming cost V 3 bases and J 6 bases, with 11 bases left between them. CDR3 size: 14 residues. Germline V gene lookup returns CDR1 LNHDA and CDR2 SQIVND (reference sequence).

The genes are TRBV9 and TRBJ2-1; maybe TRBD2 (6 bases). Per germline, CDR1 SGDLS and CDR2 YYNGEE. V dropped 4 bases and J dropped 3 bases, with 14 bases sitting between them. The CDR3 has 15 residues. Here the CDR3 DNA reads TGTGCCAGCAGCCCCCGCGCTAGCGACTACAATGAGCAGTTCTTC. Its protein is CASSPRASDYNEQFF.

The J gene is TRBJ2-7, the V gene TRBV7-2, with D perhaps TRBD1 or TRBD2 (5 bases each). With 0 bases removed from V and 4 bases from J, the gap between germline ends came to 10 bases. This CDR3 has 14 amino acids. Germline-derived CDR1 and CDR2 are SGHTA and FQGNSA. The CDR3 spells CASSLAGELYEQYF. CDR3 coding DNA: TGTGCCAGCAGCTTAGCAGGGGAGTTATACGAGCAGTACTTC.

The genes are TRBV3-1 (or the pseudogene TRBV3-2) and TRBJ2-6; TRBD1 matches 7 bases. The germline CDR1 and CDR2 sequences are LGHDT and YNNKEL (reference sequence). CDR3 length: 16 amino acids. V lost 2 bases to trimming and J lost 4 bases; unmatched junction nucleotides: 5. This chain's CDR3 is CASSQPQGPGANVLTF. CDR3 bases: TGTGCCAGCAGCCAACCACAGGGGCCCGGGGCCAACGTCCTGACTTTC.